The 22 T cell receptor beta chains below come from one sample, sequenced in a study of cytomegalovirus exposure and HLA in healthy donors. The PCR contained 60 Vbeta and 13 Jbeta primers. Sequencing was performed with immunoSEQ multiplex PCR; in TCRdb, only in-frame clones are kept and a portion is missing. The sample has tens of thousands of clones, around three quarters seen once. Input material: PBMCs. The receptor source for this set is a woman in her fifties or sixties in good health and CMV-seropositive.

This chain uses TRBV7-2 with TRBJ2-3; possible D gene TRBD1, 5 bases. The CDR3 runs to 15 residues. V lost 2 bases and J 4 bases, leaving 13 bases between the germline ends. The germline V gene encodes CDR1 SGHTA and CDR2 FQGNSA. Here the CDR3 DNA reads TGTGCCAGCAGCTTATGGGGTGGGGCCCCAGATACGCAGTATTTT. Protein product: CASSLWGGAPDTQYF.

The chain combines TRBV19 with TRBJ2-3; possibly TRBD2 for D (6 bases). The germline V gene encodes CDR1 LNHDA and CDR2 SQIVND (reference sequence). The CDR3 extends over 14 amino acids. Trimming cost V 3 bases and J 5 bases, with 12 bases left between them. CDR3 residues: CASSMAGLGDTQYF. CDR3 DNA: TGTGCCAGTAGTATGGCGGGGTTGGGAGATACGCAGTATTTT.

V usage is TRBV19 and J usage is TRBJ2-3; 12 nucleotides agree with TRBD2. Germline V gives CDR1 LNHDA, CDR2 SQIVND (reference sequence). The junction had 8 bases not matched to a gene; V was cut back by 6 bases and J by 1 base. The CDR3 is made up of 17 amino acids. As DNA, the CDR3 is TGTGCCAGTAGGAGACTGACTAGCGGGGGTCGCACAGATACGCAGTATTTT. Translation gives CASRRLTSGGRTDTQYF.

The V gene is TRBV2, the J gene TRBJ2-5; weak D call: TRBD1 (5 bases). In germline, CDR1 is SNHLY, CDR2 FYNNEI. This CDR3 is built from 14 residues. V lost 3 bases and J 5 bases, leaving 13 bases between the germline ends. CDR3 sequence: CASSDPGPSETQYF. The CDR3 nucleotides are TGTGCCAGCAGTGATCCAGGGCCGTCCGAGACCCAGTACTTC.

Only a few counts were recorded for this clone. The gene calls are TRBV5-1 and TRBJ2-5; 9 nucleotides match TRBD1. The J call could be wrong; TRBJ2-7 is a better fit for the DNA end. This CDR3 region has 16 residues. Germline V gene lookup returns CDR1 SGHRS and CDR2 YFSETQ. The chain's CDR3 is CASSLFGTGRTYEQYF. The CDR3 coding sequence is TGCGCCAGCAGCTTGTTCGGGACAGGGAGAACCTACGAGCAGTACTTC.

V usage is TRBV27 and J usage is TRBJ2-1; 9 nucleotides match TRBD2. Germline assignment: CDR1 MNHEY and CDR2 SMNVEV (reference sequence). V shed 6 bases and J 15 bases; nucleotides not matched to a gene: 12. The CDR3 covers 13 residues. CDR3 sequence: CASRSKAGTSPFF. CDR3 nucleotides: TGTGCCAGCAGGTCCAAAGCTGGGACTAGCCCGTTCTTC.

V and J are TRBV5-5 and TRBJ2-7; weak D call: TRBD1 (6 bases). V was shortened by 3 bases and J by 2 bases, with 15 bases between the two germline ends. CDR1 and CDR2 from the germline V gene are SGHKS and YYEKEE (reference sequence). The CDR3 consists of 15 residues. CDR3 sequence (DNA): TGTGCCAGCAGCTCCCCGGACAGACGACCCTACGAGCAGTACTTC. The encoded protein is CASSSPDRRPYEQYF.

This clone was seen more than once but under ten times. The chain carries TRBV9 and TRBJ2-3; weak D call: TRBD2 (5 bases). The ends were cut back, 2 bases at V and 0 bases at J, with 10 bases in the middle. The CDR3 consists of 15 residues. Per the germline V gene, CDR1 is SGDLS and CDR2 is YYNGEE. CDR3 in DNA: TGTGCCAGCAGCGTTTTGGACTCTAGCACAGATACGCAGTATTTT. Translating gives CASSVLDSSTDTQYF.

This clone occurred once. The genes are TRBV5-1 and TRBJ2-1; 8 bases are a match to TRBD1. Germline V gene data show CDR1 as SGHRS and CDR2 as YFSETQ. The V segment lost 5 bases and the J segment 7 bases; nucleotides outside the gene matches: 5. CDR3 length: 13 amino acids. CDR3 coding DNA: TGCGCCAGCAGGGACAGGGACTTGAATGAGCAGTTCTTC. Translation: CASRDRDLNEQFF.

This chain uses TRBV5-4 with TRBJ1-4; tentatively, D is TRBD1 (5 bases). V was trimmed by 4 bases and J by 8 bases, leaving 15 bases between them. Germline V CDR1 and CDR2: SGHNT, YYREEE (reference sequence). The CDR3 is made up of 14 amino acids. Written as DNA, the CDR3 is TGTGCCAGCAGCCGGGGGGATACGGGCGAAAAACTGTTTTTT. This translates into CASSRGDTGEKLFF. The variable domain in full, with the rest retrieved from reference TRBV5-4 and TRBJ1-4, is ETGVTQSPTHLIKTRGQQVTLRCSSQSGHNTVSWYQQALGQGPQFIFQYYREEENGRGNFPPRFSGLQFPNYSSELNVNALELDDSALYLCASSRGDTGEKLFFGSGTQLSVL.

Note on this clone: At one of its ends the junction is not consistent with the germline gene, which may arise from a read error. The rearrangement uses TRBV7-9 and TRBJ1-1; TRBD1 is a possible D gene (5 bases). The CDR3 is made up of 13 amino acids. The V gene's germline CDR1 is SEHNR and CDR2 FQNEAQ (reference sequence). CDR3 region: CASSLEGAGEVFF. The CDR3 region has the DNA TGTGCCAGCAGCTTAGAAGGGGCTGGTGAAGTTTTCTTT.

The V gene is TRBV6-6, the J gene TRBJ1-4; 12 bases are a match to TRBD1. This CDR3 is built from 14 residues. The trim removed 7 bases at V and 13 bases at J, leaving 10 bases unmatched. CDR1 MNHNY and CDR2 SVGAGI come from the germline V gene (reference sequence). CDR3 residues: CASTLRDRGQGLFF. The CDR3 coding sequence is TGTGCCAGCACCTTACGGGACAGGGGGCAGGGACTGTTTTTT.

The V call is TRBV6-1, the J call TRBJ1-2; D is ambiguous. Germline CDR1 and CDR2: MNHNS and SASEGT. Trimming took 11 bases from V and 5 from J, leaving 21 bases between them. The CDR3 runs to 14 residues. CDR3 in amino acids: CAVTVGGVAYGYTF. The CDR3 DNA sequence: TGTGCCGTAACGGTAGGAGGTGTTGCTTATGGCTACACCTTC.

The chain is built from TRBV28 and TRBJ1-2; possible D gene TRBD1, 5 bases. The germline V gene encodes CDR1 MDHEN and CDR2 SYDVKM. The CDR3 has 16 amino acids. V was cut by 5 bases and J by 3 bases, with 19 bases left in between. CDR3 sequence reads: CASSHRPQGGHYGYTF. In DNA form, the CDR3 reads TGTGCCAGCAGTCACCGTCCCCAGGGAGGACACTATGGCTACACCTTC.

V gene TRBV5-1 combines with J gene TRBJ2-7, with TRBD1 as a possible D gene (5 bases). V was trimmed by 0 bases and J by 2 bases, leaving 12 bases between them. Per germline, CDR1 SGHRS and CDR2 YFSETQ. The CDR3 has 15 residues. As DNA, the CDR3 is TGCGCCAGCAGCTTGGCCCGAGCAGGGCCCTACGAGCAGTACTTC. Protein product: CASSLARAGPYEQYF.

This chain uses TRBV4-1 with TRBJ2-1; 9 positions agree with TRBD2. This CDR3 spans 15 amino acids. After removal of 5 bases from V and 8 bases from J, the junction contained 10 bases not matched to a gene. Germline-derived CDR1 and CDR2 are MGHRA and YSYEKL. The DNA of the CDR3 is TGCGCCAGCAGCTCCGTTTGGCGGGGGGGCCATGAGCAGTTCTTC. The encoded protein is CASSSVWRGGHEQFF.

The rearrangement uses TRBV11-2 and TRBJ1-5; tentative D call: TRBD1 (6 bases). V was cut by 5 bases and J by 3 bases, with 11 bases left in between. The CDR3 is 14 amino acids. CDR1 and CDR2 (germline): SGHAT, FQNNGV. CDR3 coding DNA: TGTGCCAGCAGCCGGGGGGGCTCCAATCAGCCCCAGCATTTT. Translation gives CASSRGGSNQPQHF.

The rearrangement uses TRBV13 and TRBJ2-7; 9 bases align to TRBD1. The germline V gene has CDR1 PRHDT and CDR2 FYEKMQ (reference sequence). The V and J ends lost 5 bases and 2 bases, in that order; junction bases with no gene match: 10. CDR3 length: 16 amino acids. DNA of the CDR3: TGTGCCAGCAGCCGAGGGGCGGGACAGGGAGCCTACGAGCAGTACTTC. Translated, it gives CASSRGAGQGAYEQYF.

This chain joins TRBV29-1 and TRBJ2-1; 11 positions match TRBD2. Trimming cost V 4 bases and J 5 bases; bases outside gene matches: 4. Germline lookup yields CDR1 SQVTM and CDR2 ANQGSEA. The CDR3 is made up of 14 amino acids. CDR3 DNA: TGCAGCGTTGTAGCGGGAGGGCTCCACAATGAGCAGTTCTTC. Translating it yields CSVVAGGLHNEQFF.

The genes are TRBV6-4 and TRBJ1-2, with 8 bases aligning to TRBD1. The CDR3 is 16 amino acids. V lost 4 bases to trimming and J lost 4 bases; unmatched junction nucleotides: 11. Germline loops: CDR1 MRHNA, CDR2 SNTAGT. The CDR3: CASSATLGTGAYGYTF. CDR3 DNA sequence: TGTGCCAGCAGTGCTACTTTAGGGACAGGCGCCTATGGCTACACCTTC.

The rearrangement uses TRBV5-1 and TRBJ2-7; weak D call: TRBD2 (5 bases). Trimming cost V 0 bases and J 2 bases, with 6 bases left between them. Germline-derived CDR1 and CDR2 are SGHRS and YFSETQ. The CDR3 sequence is 13 residues long. CDR3 DNA sequence: TGCGCCAGCAGCTTGGGGCGGGCCTACGAGCAGTACTTC. Protein product: CASSLGRAYEQYF.

This clone was seen only a few times. The chain couples TRBV7-3 to TRBJ2-3; 7 bases fit TRBD2. In germline, CDR1 is SGHTA, CDR2 FQGTGA. Losses at the gene ends were 2 bases for V and 5 bases for J; bases not matched to a gene: 4. This CDR3 region has 14 residues. The CDR3 DNA sequence: TGTGCCAGCAGCTTAGTAGCTAGCGGAGATACGCAGTATTTT. Its translation is CASSLVASGDTQYF.